This TCR beta chain was sequenced during a study of shared clonotypes between healthy human individuals. Profiled with immunoSEQ multiplex PCR; TCRdb holds only in-frame clones, not every one. The table records 1 million to 1.2 million clones, roughly 80% of them present only once. General observations from the study: It was expected that sequencing depth would affect clonotype sharing among donors.

This CDR3 is built from 13 residues. CDR1 is SGHRS, CDR2 YFSETQ, per germline. The V segment lost 0 bases and the J segment 10 bases; nucleotides outside the gene matches: 3. A note on this clone: What it recognizes is unknown.

Caucasian adults living in Nashville, Tennessee, provided all samples. A split of CD4+ cells into CD45RA+ naive and CD45RA-negative memory subsets was performed. The chain employs TRBV5-1 and TRBJ2-1; 8 nucleotides line up with TRBD2. The source of this sequence is a man younger than 35 in good health. Some clones in this sample may be carry-over from other donors' samples. Sequences were obtained from memory CD4+ T cells from PBMCs. Subset given: CD45RA-negative fraction. The CDR3: CASSLELAGEQFF. CDR3 sequence (DNA): TGCGCCAGCAGCTTGGAGCTAGCGGGCGAGCAGTTCTTC.